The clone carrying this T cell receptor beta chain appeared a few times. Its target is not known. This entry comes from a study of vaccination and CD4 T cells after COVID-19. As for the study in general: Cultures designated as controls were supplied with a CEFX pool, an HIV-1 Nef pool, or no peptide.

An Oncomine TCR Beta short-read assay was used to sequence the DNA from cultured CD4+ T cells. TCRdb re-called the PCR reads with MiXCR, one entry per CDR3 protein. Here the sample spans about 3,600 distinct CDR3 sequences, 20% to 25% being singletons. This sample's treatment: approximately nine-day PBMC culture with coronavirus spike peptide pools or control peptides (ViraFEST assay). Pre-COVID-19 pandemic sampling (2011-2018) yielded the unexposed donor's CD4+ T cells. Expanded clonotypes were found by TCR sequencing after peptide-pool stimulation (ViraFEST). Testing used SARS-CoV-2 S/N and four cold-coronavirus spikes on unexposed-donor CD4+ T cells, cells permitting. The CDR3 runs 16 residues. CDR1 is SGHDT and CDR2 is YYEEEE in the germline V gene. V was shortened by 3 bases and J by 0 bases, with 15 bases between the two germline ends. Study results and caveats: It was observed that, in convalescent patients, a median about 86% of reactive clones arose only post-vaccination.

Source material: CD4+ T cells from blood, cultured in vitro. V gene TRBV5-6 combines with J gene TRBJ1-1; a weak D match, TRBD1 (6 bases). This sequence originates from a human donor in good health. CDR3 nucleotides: TGTGCCAGCAGCTGGTACAGGGTGGGATTGAACACTGAAGCTTTCTTT. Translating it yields CASSWYRVGLNTEAFF. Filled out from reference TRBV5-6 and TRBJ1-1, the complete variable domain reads DAGVTQSPTHLIKTRGQQVTLRCSPKSGHDTVSWYQQALGQGPQFIFQYYEEEERQRGNFPDRFSGHQFPNYSSELNVNALLLGDSALYLCASSWYRVGLNTEAFFGQGTRLTVV.